Following are 10 T cell receptor beta chains from one sample sequenced in a study of cytomegalovirus exposure and HLA in healthy donors (dated by TCRdb to about 2017). The library was made by the immunoSEQ multiplex PCR assay. The multiplex PCR relied on a mix of 60 forward primers for TCR Vbeta segments and 13 reverse primers for TCR Jbeta segments. Here the immuneACCESS table is served through TCRdb, limited to in-frame sequences with V and J called. Missing clones are a known gap in these copies; in checked studies unresolved V genes cover under half, and the rest lacks a known reason. In all, the sample holds about 150,000 clones, and more than 70% of those were seen once. In total, the top ten clones hold roughly 6.3% of the sample. Material for sequencing was PBMCs. Every receptor here comes from a male donor in good health and CMV-seropositive.

This chain connects TRBV7-8 to TRBJ2-1; 7 nucleotides align to TRBD1. CDR1 and CDR2 from the germline V gene are SGHVS and FQNEAQ. The CDR3 is made up of 13 amino acids. V lost 8 bases to trimming and J lost 6 bases; unmatched junction nucleotides: 7. The CDR3 loop reads CASGTESPNEQFF. CDR3 nucleotides: TGTGCCAGCGGGACAGAGTCCCCCAATGAGCAGTTCTTC.

This chain joins TRBV19 and TRBJ1-2; D remains unclear. V was clipped by 7 bases and J by 0 bases, with 12 bases between them. The CDR3 is made up of 14 amino acids. In germline, CDR1 is LNHDA, CDR2 SQIVND (reference sequence). CDR3: CASKGGSANYGYTF. The CDR3 DNA is TGTGCCAGTAAGGGAGGCAGCGCTAACTATGGCTACACCTTC.

This clone turned up a few times. For the CDR3, the DNA is TGTGCCAGCAGACTTATTAATCAGCCCCAGCATTTT. The encoded protein is CASRLINQPQHF. The chain combines TRBV28 with TRBJ1-5, with D uncertain. Looked up from germline, CDR1 is MDHEN and CDR2 is SYDVKM. CDR3 length equals 12 residues. Trimming shortened V by 6 bases and J by 4 bases, and 7 bases separated the two germline ends.

The sample holds one count of this clone. The V call is TRBV5-4, the J call TRBJ1-5; D unresolved. V was trimmed by 0 bases and J by 6 bases, leaving 13 bases between them. CDR1 is SGHNT, CDR2 YYREEE, per germline (reference sequence). CDR3 length: 15 residues. CDR3 residues: CASSLAGGGSQPQHF. The DNA for the CDR3 is TGTGCCAGCAGCTTGGCGGGAGGCGGATCTCAGCCCCAGCATTTT.

J is TRBJ2-5 and V is TRBV27; no clear D. The J call may not be correct, given that the DNA end is closer to TRBJ2-7. In germline, CDR1 is MNHEY, CDR2 SMNVEV (reference sequence). There are 14 residues in the CDR3. DNA for the CDR3: TGTGCCAGCAGTTTGCTCATGAGCTCCTACGAGCAGTACTTC. It specifies CASSLLMSSYEQYF.

This chain uses TRBV5-4 with TRBJ2-3; D is possibly TRBD2 (5 bases). V gave up 3 bases and J gave up 9 bases, with 26 bases separating them. The CDR3 spans 17 residues. Germline V gives CDR1 SGHNT, CDR2 YYREEE (reference sequence). The CDR3 reads CASSSTGGGAASRTQYF. The CDR3 coding sequence is TGTGCCAGCAGCTCCACCGGAGGAGGAGCTGCGTCTAGGACGCAGTATTTT. Variable domain in full (rest from reference TRBV5-4 and TRBJ2-3): ETGVTQSPTHLIKTRGQQVTLRCSSQSGHNTVSWYQQALGQGPQFIFQYYREEENGRGNFPPRFSGLQFPNYSSELNVNALELDDSALYLCASSSTGGGAASRTQYFGPGTRLTVL.

As concerns this clone: An end of the junction differs from the germline gene, which may be a read error. V usage is TRBV7-9 and J usage is TRBJ2-1; 7 nucleotides align to TRBD2. Germline loops: CDR1 SEHNR, CDR2 FQNEAQ (reference sequence). The CDR3 consists of 16 residues. CDR3 nucleotides: TGTTCCAGCAGCCAGGACGGGGGAGGGTCCTACAATGAGCAGTTCTTC. The encoded protein is CSSSQDGGGSYNEQFF.

V is TRBV10-3 and J is TRBJ2-1; D call uncertain. The V end lost 0 bases, the J end lost 0 bases, and 6 bases lay between the germline ends. CDR1 and CDR2 (germline): ENHRY, SYGVKD. This CDR3 spans 15 amino acids. CDR3: CAISESWSSYNEQFF. Here the CDR3 DNA reads TGTGCCATCAGTGAGTCATGGAGCTCCTACAATGAGCAGTTCTTC.

This chain connects TRBV30 to TRBJ1-5, with 7 positions matching TRBD1. Germline V gene data show CDR1 as GTSNPN and CDR2 as SVGIG (reference sequence). The V and J ends lost 4 bases and 1 base, in that order; junction bases with no gene match: 4. This CDR3 has 14 residues. Written as DNA, the CDR3 is TGTGCCTGGAACGCGGGACAGAGCAATCAGCCCCAGCATTTT. It encodes CAWNAGQSNQPQHF.

A note on this clone: A read error may produce the germline difference seen at one junction end. The V call is TRBV7-9, the J call TRBJ1-2; D is possibly TRBD1 (5 bases). CDR3 length equals 14 residues. Looked up from germline, CDR1 is SEHNR and CDR2 is FQNEAQ (reference sequence). The CDR3 sequence: CASSLEDKIYGYTF. CDR3 in DNA: TGTGCCAGCAGTTTAGAGGACAAGATCTATGGCTACACCTTC.